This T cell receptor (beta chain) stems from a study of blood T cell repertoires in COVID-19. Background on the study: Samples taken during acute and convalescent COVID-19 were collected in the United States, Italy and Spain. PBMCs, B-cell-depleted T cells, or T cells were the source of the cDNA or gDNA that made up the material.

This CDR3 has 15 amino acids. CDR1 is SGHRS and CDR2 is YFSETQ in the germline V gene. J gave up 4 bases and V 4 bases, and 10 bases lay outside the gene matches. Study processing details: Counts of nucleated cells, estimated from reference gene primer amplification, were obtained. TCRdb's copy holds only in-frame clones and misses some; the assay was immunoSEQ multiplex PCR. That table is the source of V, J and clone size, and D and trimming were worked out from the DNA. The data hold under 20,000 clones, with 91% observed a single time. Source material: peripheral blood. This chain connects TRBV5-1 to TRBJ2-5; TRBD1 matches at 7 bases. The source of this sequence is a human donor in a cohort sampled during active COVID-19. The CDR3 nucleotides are TGCGCCAGCAGCGGAAATACAGGGGCTGGAGAGACCCAGTACTTC. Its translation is CASSGNTGAGETQYF.